This T cell receptor beta chain was recovered during a study of T cell changes during pregnancy in multiple sclerosis. The repertoire was sequenced with immunoSEQ multiplex PCR; TCRdb's copy has only in-frame clones and lacks some. The profile shows over 45,000 clones, more than 80% of them singletons. The sample here was CD4+ T cells from peripheral blood mononuclear cells, taken in the first trimester of pregnancy. This receptor was obtained from a female donor with multiple sclerosis, enrolled in a pregnancy study.

CDR3 coding DNA: TGTGCCAGCAGTTCTTCAGTAAATTGGGCTTTCTTT. As protein: CASSSSVNWAFF. The rearrangement links TRBV28 to TRBJ1-1, with D uncertain. Germline-derived CDR1 and CDR2 are MDHEN and SYDVKM. The CDR3 length is 12 residues. Trimming took off 4 bases at V and 11 bases at J, with 14 bases between the two ends.